Below, one T cell receptor (beta chain) is given with its context. Trimming took 3 bases from V and 2 from J, leaving 12 bases between them. CDR1 is SGHAT and CDR2 is FQNNGV in the germline V gene. The CDR3 has 15 residues. This sample was taken from a study of PD-1 blockade in classical Hodgkin lymphoma. Sequencing used immunoSEQ multiplex PCR; TCRdb keeps in-frame clones, though not all of them. This sample has about 22,000 clones, with approximately 92% found just once. Time point specified: newly diagnosed, previously untreated cHL patient sample. From thawed PBMCs, CD4+ T cells were purified using magnetic negative selection.

The rearrangement uses TRBV11-2 and TRBJ2-3, with a possible D match to TRBD2 (6 bases). Sequencing used CD4+ T cells from blood. The TCR was taken from a human donor with classical Hodgkin lymphoma. DNA for the CDR3: TGTGCCAGCAGCTTTCCCGGGGGTTACACAGATACGCAGTATTTT. Its protein product is CASSFPGGYTDTQYF.